One sample yielded the 12 T cell receptor beta chains listed below, sequenced in a study of cytomegalovirus exposure and HLA in healthy donors (dated by TCRdb to between 2016 and 2019). Receptor libraries were prepared by the immunoSEQ multiplex PCR assay. TCRdb provides this immuneACCESS table in a form limited to in-frame rearrangements. Some clones are lacking; in checked studies, under half of them reflect an unresolved V gene, and why the rest are absent is not known. This sample lists about 330,000 clones; roughly 87% were detected once. The top ten clonotypes cover roughly 1.1% of the sample. The sample consisted of PBMCs. The receptor source for this set is a woman aged 25 to 39 in good health and CMV-seropositive.

This clone occurred a few times. As DNA, the CDR3 is TGTGCCAGCGAGAGGGGCGGGGTCCCCTATGGCTACACCTTC. As protein: CASERGGVPYGYTF. V and J are TRBV7-2 and TRBJ1-2; D possibly corresponds to TRBD1 (5 bases). Germline V gives CDR1 SGHTA, CDR2 FQGNSA. V lost 8 bases, J lost 4 bases, and 17 bases lay in between. This CDR3 is built from 14 residues.

The J gene is TRBJ2-3, the V gene TRBV5-4; a weak D match, TRBD1 (6 bases). This CDR3 has 15 amino acids. In germline, CDR1 is SGHNT, CDR2 YYREEE (reference sequence). V lost 4 bases and J lost 3, with 15 bases in between. The DNA for the CDR3 is TGTGCCAGCAGCATGGCCAGGGGCGCAACAGATACGCAGTATTTT. It codes for CASSMARGATDTQYF.

The chain has TRBV28 and TRBJ2-2, with 14 bases lining up with TRBD2. V was clipped by 6 bases and J by 7 bases; unmatched bases: 7. The CDR3 sequence is 16 residues long. Per germline, CDR1 MDHEN and CDR2 SYDVKM. This CDR3 reads CASSNRGLAGVGELFF. Written as DNA, the CDR3 is TGTGCCAGCAGCAACCGGGGACTAGCGGGAGTCGGGGAGCTGTTTTTT.

The V call is TRBV6-5, the J call TRBJ2-1; D unclear. CDR3 length: 12 residues. The germline V gene has CDR1 MNHEY and CDR2 SVGAGI. Trimming left V 6 bases short and J 4 bases short, with 7 bases between. DNA for the CDR3: TGTGCCAGCAGCCCCGTATACAATGAGCAGTTCTTC. Amino acid sequence: CASSPVYNEQFF.

The chain couples TRBV11-2 to TRBJ2-2, with 13 bases fitting TRBD2. Germline loops: CDR1 SGHAT, CDR2 FQNNGV. The J segment lost 4 bases and the V segment lost 4 bases, leaving 6 bases of the junction unmatched. The CDR3 is 17 residues long. CDR3 sequence reads: CASSSGLAGRGTGELFF. The CDR3 bases are TGTGCCAGCAGCTCGGGACTAGCGGGACGAGGCACCGGGGAGCTGTTTTTT.

The chain links TRBV18 to TRBJ2-3, with a weak D call TRBD2 (5 bases). Germline V gene lookup returns CDR1 KGHSH and CDR2 LQKENI. This CDR3 has 16 amino acids. Trimming removed 1 base at V and 2 bases at J, with 13 bases between. In DNA form, the CDR3 reads TGTGCCAGCTCACCACTCTCGGGGAGTATCACAGATACGCAGTATTTT. Translation gives CASSPLSGSITDTQYF.

This rearrangement joins TRBV14 to TRBJ2-5; D remains unclear. From germline, CDR1 is SGHDN and CDR2 FVKESK. The CDR3 runs to 15 residues. V gave up 0 bases and J gave up 2 bases, with 10 bases separating them. CDR3 sequence (DNA): TGTGCCAGCAGCCAAGATTCGTCGGTGCAAGAGACCCAGTACTTC. Protein sequence: CASSQDSSVQETQYF.

The chain is built from TRBV13 and TRBJ2-7; TRBD2 agrees at 13 bases. Trimming took 2 bases from V and 4 from J; bases not matched to a gene: 11. The CDR3 covers 18 residues. The germline V gene encodes CDR1 PRHDT and CDR2 FYEKMQ (reference sequence). Here the CDR3 DNA reads TGTGCCAGCAGCTTACCCACTAGCGGGAGGGCCAAAAGTTACGAGCAGTACTTC. As protein: CASSLPTSGRAKSYEQYF.

This clone has just a few counts. This chain uses TRBV19 with TRBJ1-4; maybe TRBD1 (5 bases). Germline CDR1 is LNHDA and CDR2 is SQIVND (reference sequence). The V gene lost 4 bases and the J gene lost 8 bases, with 14 bases spanning the gap. This CDR3 has 14 residues. CDR3 protein: CASSSAGTLEKLFF. The CDR3 region has the DNA TGTGCCAGTAGTAGTGCCGGGACCTTGGAAAAACTGTTTTTT. Filled out from reference TRBV19 and TRBJ1-4, the complete variable domain reads DGGITQSPKYLFRKEGQNVTLSCEQNLNHDAMYWYRQDPGQGLRLIYYSQIVNDFQKGDIAEGYSVSREKKESFPLTVTSAQKNPTAFYLCASSSAGTLEKLFFGSGTQLSVL.

The rearrangement joins TRBV7-2 to TRBJ2-1; D is possibly TRBD1 or TRBD2 (5 bases each). With 0 bases removed from V and 9 bases from J, the gap between germline ends came to 18 bases. The CDR3 is 16 residues long. From germline, CDR1 is SGHTA and CDR2 FQGNSA. The CDR3 region is CASSLAGDPTVGEQFF. Here the CDR3 DNA reads TGTGCCAGCAGCTTAGCGGGGGACCCCACAGTGGGTGAGCAGTTCTTC.

J is TRBJ2-3 and V is TRBV7-9; D not resolved. The CDR3 length is 11 residues. Trimming took 7 bases from V and 4 from J, leaving 6 bases between them. From germline, CDR1 is SEHNR and CDR2 FQNEAQ (reference sequence). The CDR3 DNA is TGTGCCAGCAAGATTTCAGATACGCAGTATTTT. This sequence encodes CASKISDTQYF. Based on the CDR3 plus reference TRBV7-9 and TRBJ2-3, the full variable domain is DTGVSQNPRHKITKRGQNVTFRCDPISEHNRLYWYRQTLGQGPEFLTYFQNEAQLEKSRLLSDRFSAERPKGSFSTLEIQRTEQGDSAMYLCASKISDTQYFGPGTRLTVL.

This chain uses TRBV28 with TRBJ2-1, with no clear D. The CDR3 runs 15 residues. CDR1 and CDR2 (germline): MDHEN, SYDVKM. V gave up 6 bases and J gave up 5 bases, with 17 bases separating them. This CDR3 is CASSYRALGNNEQFF. CDR3 in DNA: TGTGCCAGCAGCTACCGGGCCCTAGGGAACAATGAGCAGTTCTTC. Full variable domain (remainder filled in from reference TRBV28 and TRBJ2-1): DVKVTQSSRYLVKRTGEKVFLECVQDMDHENMFWYRQDPGLGLRLIYFSYDVKMKEKGDIPEGYSVSREKKERFSLILESASTNQTSMYLCASSYRALGNNEQFFGPGTRLTVL.